These 23 T cell receptor beta chains share one sample of origin, sequenced in a study of T cells in Graves' hyperthyroidism and ophthalmopathy. Regions amplified from RNA transcripts were the TCR beta CDR3 regions. Researchers ran a first-round RT-PCR on the TCR CDR3 using the HTBI primer set. TCRdb analysed the multiplex PCR reads with MiXCR anew, one entry per CDR3 protein. The sample lists about 710,000 distinct CDR3 sequences; less than 20% were seen once. Sequencing used blood. The receptors come from a young man with Graves' hyperthyroidism.

This clonotype showed up many times. The chain is built from TRBV6-5 and TRBJ2-7, with a possible D match to TRBD1 (5 bases). Germline CDR1 MNHEY, CDR2 SVGAGI. Trimming shortened V by 2 bases and J by 6 bases, and 14 bases separated the two germline ends. The CDR3 runs to 14 residues. The CDR3 protein is CASSYLLGVGEQYF. CDR3 nucleotide sequence: TGTGCCAGCAGTTACCTCCTAGGGGTCGGCGAGCAGTACTTC.

Worth noting for this clonotype: This could be a read error, since a much larger clone is one nucleotide away. The genes are TRBV12-3 or TRBV12-4 and TRBJ2-5, with D hard to call. This CDR3 has 13 amino acids. V was trimmed by 5 bases and J by 5 bases, leaving 12 bases between them. The CDR3 bases are TGTGCCAGCAGTCCGCGGAAGGATGAGACCCAGTACTTC. This sequence encodes CASSPRKDETQYF.

The genes are TRBV11-3 and TRBJ1-2, with TRBD1 identical over 8 bases. The germline V gene encodes CDR1 SGHNT and CDR2 YENEEA. The CDR3 runs 14 residues. The V gene end was trimmed by 5 bases and the J gene end by 4 bases; junction bases not matched to a gene: 6. In nucleotides, the CDR3 is TGTGCCAGCAGCCTCAGGGGGCCGGGCTATGGCTACACCTTC. This codes for CASSLRGPGYGYTF. The variable domain in full, with the rest retrieved from reference TRBV11-3 and TRBJ1-2, is EAGVVQSPRYKIIEKKQPVAFWCNPISGHNTLYWYLQNLGQGPELLIRYENEEAVDDSQLPKDRFSAERLKGVDSTLKIQPAELGDSAVYLCASSLRGPGYGYTFGSGTRLTVV.

In its sample, this clonotype was seen many times. This rearrangement joins TRBV20-1 to TRBJ2-1; 8 nucleotides align to TRBD1. Per the germline V gene, CDR1 is DFQATT and CDR2 is SNEGSKA (reference sequence). This CDR3 is 12 amino acids long. The V segment lost 7 bases and the J segment 3 bases; nucleotides outside the gene matches: 2. The CDR3: CSGTGIYNEQFF. DNA for the CDR3: TGCAGTGGGACAGGGATCTACAATGAGCAGTTCTTC.

This clonotype has at least ten counts. V gene TRBV3-1 combines with J gene TRBJ1-4; D remains ambiguous. The CDR3 totals 18 residues. Trimming cost V 2 bases and J 0 bases, with 16 bases left between them. Germline V gene lookup returns CDR1 LGHDT and CDR2 YNNKEL (reference sequence). CDR3 DNA: TGTGCCAGCAGCCAATCCTTCTCGGCAGCGTCAACTAATGAAAAACTGTTTTTT. Translated: CASSQSFSAASTNEKLFF.

This clonotype has just a few counts. The chain recombines TRBV2 with TRBJ2-3; TRBD2 matches 11 bases. V lost 8 bases and J lost 2; bases outside the gene matches: 6. The germline V gene has CDR1 SNHLY and CDR2 FYNNEI. The CDR3 contains 15 residues. The CDR3, as DNA: TGTGCCAGCGCCGGGACTAGCGGAACCACAGATACGCAGTATTTT. Translating gives CASAGTSGTTDTQYF. Full variable domain (outside the CDR3, taken from reference TRBV2 and TRBJ2-3): EPEVTQTPSHQVTQMGQEVILRCVPISNHLYFYWYRQILGQKVEFLVSFYNNEISEKSEIFDDQFSVERPDGSNFTLKIRSTKLEDSAMYFCASAGTSGTTDTQYFGPGTRLTVL.

This sequence joins TRBV28 and TRBJ1-3; TRBD1 might be the D (5 bases). CDR1 is MDHEN, CDR2 SYDVKM, per germline. This CDR3 region has 16 residues. V shed 2 bases and J shed 0 bases, with 11 bases lying between them. In nucleotides, the CDR3 is TGTGCCAGCAGTTTAGGGGGTGTGATCTCTGGAAACACCATATATTTT. It codes for CASSLGGVISGNTIYF. The full variable domain, its missing parts supplied by reference TRBV28 and TRBJ1-3, is DVKVTQSSRYLVKRTGEKVFLECVQDMDHENMFWYRQDPGLGLRLIYFSYDVKMKEKGDIPEGYSVSREKKERFSLILESASTNQTSMYLCASSLGGVISGNTIYFGEGSWLTVV.

There are a few counts of this clonotype. The chain is built from TRBV4-2 and TRBJ2-1; no reliable D call. V lost 1 base and J 6 bases, leaving 13 bases between the germline ends. The germline gives CDR1 LGHNA, CDR2 YNFKEQ. This CDR3 is built from 15 residues. CDR3 residues: CASSQAGQWSNEQFF. The CDR3 DNA reads as TGTGCCAGCAGCCAAGCTGGCCAGTGGTCCAATGAGCAGTTCTTC.

This clonotype appeared many times. The rearrangement uses TRBV7-2 and TRBJ1-5, with 7 bases fitting TRBD1. Germline values: CDR1 SGHTA, CDR2 FQGNSA. V lost 4 bases, J lost 5 bases, and 8 bases stayed unmatched. The CDR3 loop spans 15 amino acids. The CDR3: CASSSADRVYQPQHF. CDR3 DNA: TGTGCCAGCAGCTCGGCCGACAGGGTATATCAGCCCCAGCATTTT.

In its sample, this clonotype was seen many times. A read error may account for a junction end that differs from germline. The chain recombines TRBV11-2 with TRBJ2-3, with TRBD2 identical over 7 bases. CDR3 length: 13 amino acids. Germline V CDR1 and CDR2: SGHAT, FQNNGV. As DNA, the CDR3 is TGTGCCAGCAGCCCCCCTTGGGACTATACGGAGTATTTT. Its translation is CASSPPWDYTEYF.

This sequence joins TRBV7-3 and TRBJ2-1; D is unclear. The CDR3 runs 14 residues. Looked up from germline, CDR1 is SGHTA and CDR2 is FQGTGA. Trimming pared 0 bases from V and 7 bases from J, leaving 10 bases between. The CDR3 region has the DNA TGTGCCAGCAGCTTAACACCCTCCAGAAATGAGCAGTTCTTC. Amino acids: CASSLTPSRNEQFF.

There are many counts of this clonotype. The rearrangement links TRBV5-8 to TRBJ1-5, with 8 bases lining up with TRBD1. With V trimmed by 5 bases and J by 3 bases, 7 bases remained unmatched. The length of the CDR3 is 15 residues. In germline, CDR1 is SGHTS, CDR2 YDEGEE. The DNA for the CDR3 is TGTGCCAGCAGACGCACAGGGGGGCTCAATCAGCCCCAGCATTTT. Encoded protein: CASRRTGGLNQPQHF.

V gene TRBV30 combines with J gene TRBJ1-4; D gene ambiguous. The CDR3 contains 13 residues. V was clipped by 4 bases and J by 5 bases, with 11 bases between them. Germline lookup yields CDR1 GTSNPN and CDR2 SVGIG (reference sequence). The CDR3 coding sequence is TGTGCCTGGATACGGAAGGGCAATGAAAAACTGTTTTTT. This encodes CAWIRKGNEKLFF.

This clonotype was seen more than once but under ten times. The chain recombines TRBV28 with TRBJ1-5; the D gene is possibly TRBD1 (5 bases). V was shortened by 9 bases and J by 4 bases, with 16 bases between the two germline ends. Germline CDR1 MDHEN, CDR2 SYDVKM. The CDR3 covers 14 residues. CDR3 loop: CASGTQGLNQPQHF. DNA of the CDR3: TGTGCCAGTGGGACGCAAGGCTTGAATCAGCCCCAGCATTTT.

This clonotype was recorded a few times. V usage is TRBV7-2 and J usage is TRBJ2-1; D is perhaps TRBD2 (5 bases). The CDR3 is 15 residues long. The ends were cut back, 5 bases at V and 6 bases at J, with 17 bases in the middle. The germline V gene has CDR1 SGHTA and CDR2 FQGNSA. The CDR3, as DNA: TGTGCCAGCAGCAGTGGGATCGGGATCCCCAATGAGCAGTTCTTC. Translating it yields CASSSGIGIPNEQFF. Combining the CDR3 with reference TRBV7-2 and TRBJ2-1 gives the whole variable domain GAGVSQSPSNKVTEKGKDVELRCDPISGHTALYWYRQSLGQGLEFLIYFQGNSAPDKSGLPSDRFSAERTGGSVSTLTIQRTQQEDSAVYLCASSSGIGIPNEQFFGPGTRLTVL.

Points on this clonotype: Given a much more abundant clone one base away, this may be a read error. This rearrangement joins TRBV28 to TRBJ1-4; no reliable D call. The germline gives CDR1 MDHEN, CDR2 SYDVKM. V dropped 7 bases and J dropped 2 bases, with 5 bases sitting between them. The CDR3 loop spans 12 amino acids. CDR3 sequence reads: CASTGTNEKLFF. The CDR3 DNA is TGTGCCAGCACGGGGACTAATGAAAAACTGTTTTTT.

This clonotype has a handful of counts. The V and J genes are TRBV10-3 and TRBJ1-4, with a possible D match to TRBD1 (6 bases). There are 16 residues in the CDR3. The ends were cut back, 3 bases at V and 7 bases at J, with 18 bases in the middle. Germline assignment: CDR1 ENHRY and CDR2 SYGVKD. The CDR3 loop reads CAISDRYRAGTEKLFF. CDR3 nucleotide sequence: TGTGCCATCAGTGACCGATACAGGGCGGGAACTGAAAAACTGTTTTTT.

This clonotype came up a few times. The chain combines TRBV10-2 with TRBJ2-7; 7 nucleotides line up with TRBD1. The CDR3 covers 14 residues. Trimming at V came to 8 bases and at J to 4 bases, leaving 11 bases not matched to a gene. Germline-derived CDR1 and CDR2 are WSHSY and SAAADI. The CDR3: CASRSGTELYEQYF. The CDR3 DNA is TGCGCCAGCCGGTCCGGGACAGAGCTATACGAGCAGTACTTC.

This clonotype was picked up many times. The V gene is TRBV28, the J gene TRBJ2-4, with TRBD1 identical over 7 bases. This CDR3 region has 12 residues. The germline gives CDR1 MDHEN, CDR2 SYDVKM. The junction had 1 base not matched to a gene; V was cut back by 2 bases and J by 9 bases. For the CDR3, the DNA is TGTGCCAGCAGTTTAACAGGGGTCATTCAGTACTTC. It translates to CASSLTGVIQYF.

This clonotype was picked up a small number of times. The chain combines TRBV7-3 with TRBJ2-1, with D possibly being TRBD2 (6 bases). From germline, CDR1 is SGHTA and CDR2 FQGTGA. Trimming cost V 4 bases and J 1 base, with 11 bases left between them. This CDR3 has 15 residues. The CDR3 DNA is TGTGCCAGCAGCTCGGGGGTAGTATCCTACAATGAGCAGTTCTTC. Amino acids: CASSSGVVSYNEQFF.

The CDR3 spells CASSESGLAGDYEQYF. The CDR3 DNA reads as TGCGCCAGCAGTGAGTCAGGACTAGCGGGCGACTACGAGCAGTACTTC. This chain links TRBV10-1 with TRBJ2-7; TRBD2 matches at 11 bases. The CDR3 has 16 residues. Germline loops: CDR1 WNHNN, CDR2 SYGVQD (reference sequence). After removal of 0 bases from V and 3 bases from J, the junction contained 4 bases not matched to a gene.

This clonotype appeared a few times. The rearrangement uses TRBV27 and TRBJ1-5; 9 bases are shared with TRBD1. The CDR3 totals 14 residues. The trim removed 6 bases at V and 7 bases at J, leaving 7 bases unmatched. Germline V lookup: CDR1 MNHEY, CDR2 SMNVEV (reference sequence). The CDR3 nucleotides are TGTGCCAGCAGCGTACAGGGGGCTTGGCAGCCCCAGCATTTT. Encoded protein: CASSVQGAWQPQHF.

This clonotype was detected only a few times. The rearrangement joins TRBV28 to TRBJ2-7; D remains ambiguous. Germline values: CDR1 MDHEN, CDR2 SYDVKM. V was clipped by 6 bases and J by 3 bases, with 15 bases between them. The CDR3 runs to 14 residues. CDR3 DNA: TGTGCCAGCAGAAACGCGGCCTCTGGCTACGAGCAGTACTTC. This sequence encodes CASRNAASGYEQYF.